The next 21 T cell receptor beta chains were all read from a single sample in a study of blood T cell repertoires in COVID-19. Clones were sequenced by immunoSEQ multiplex PCR, and TCRdb holds only the in-frame ones, with some missing. Of under 200,000 clones detected, 80% to 85% appear once; the ten largest clones hold about 3.2%. Sequencing was done on a sample of PBMCs or T cells enriched from blood (not recorded which). Receptor source: a woman younger than 45 who had been exposed to COVID-19.

J is TRBJ1-3 and V is TRBV15; D ambiguous. Trimming removed 3 bases at V and 0 bases at J, with 9 bases between. Germline assignment: CDR1 LNHNV and CDR2 YYDKDF (reference sequence). This CDR3 is 15 amino acids long. The CDR3 region is CATSSEPGSGNTIYF. The DNA of the CDR3 is TGTGCCACCAGCAGTGAGCCGGGCTCTGGAAACACCATATATTTT.

The rearrangement uses TRBV14 and TRBJ2-5; D gene unclear. This CDR3 is 15 amino acids long. Trimming removed 0 bases from V and 4 bases from J, with 12 bases in between. CDR1 and CDR2 (germline): SGHDN, FVKESK. CDR3 amino acids: CASSQDGSTLETQYF. The CDR3, as DNA: TGTGCCAGCAGCCAAGATGGTAGCACTCTAGAGACCCAGTACTTC.

The rearrangement links TRBV30 to TRBJ1-1; D gene uncertain. The CDR3 has 11 residues. Germline V gives CDR1 GTSNPN, CDR2 SVGIG (reference sequence). Deletions cut 2 bases from V and 7 bases from J, with 8 bases between. CDR3 amino acids: CAWSLTVEAFF. CDR3 in DNA: TGTGCCTGGAGTTTGACTGTTGAAGCTTTCTTT.

The CDR3 DNA reads as TGTGCCAGCAGGGGACAGGGGCCTTCTGAAGCTTTCTTT. Translation: CASRGQGPSEAFF. The chain combines TRBV2 with TRBJ1-1; 10 bases agree with TRBD1. The germline gives CDR1 SNHLY, CDR2 FYNNEI. J was trimmed by 6 bases and V by 6 bases; bases with no gene match: 4. The CDR3 is 13 residues long.

The rearrangement uses TRBV9 and TRBJ1-2; TRBD1 might be the D (6 bases). The V end lost 1 base, the J end lost 0 bases, and 13 bases lay between the germline ends. Germline V gives CDR1 SGDLS, CDR2 YYNGEE. This CDR3 has 16 amino acids. The CDR3 is CASSVSVTGSNYGYTF. CDR3 sequence (DNA): TGTGCCAGCAGCGTATCAGTAACAGGGTCTAACTATGGCTACACCTTC.

This clone was picked up a small number of times. The CDR3 DNA follows: TGCGCCAGCAGCCAAGCCCTTACAGGGCGCGCTGAAGCTTTCTTT. It is translated as CASSQALTGRAEAFF. The gene calls are TRBV4-3 and TRBJ1-1; a possible D gene is TRBD1 (6 bases). V was clipped by 1 base and J by 6 bases, with 15 bases between them. The CDR3 is made up of 15 amino acids. The germline V gene has CDR1 LGHNA and CDR2 YSLEER.

This chain connects TRBV10-3 to TRBJ2-1, with D perhaps matching TRBD1 (6 bases). The germline V gene encodes CDR1 ENHRY and CDR2 SYGVKD. Trimming left V 7 bases short and J 3 bases short, with 13 bases between. The CDR3 is 14 residues long. CDR3 sequence (DNA): TGTGCCATCAAGGGAGCGGACAGCTACAATGAGCAGTTCTTC. Translated: CAIKGADSYNEQFF.

J is TRBJ2-7 and V is TRBV11-2, with TRBD2 as a possible D gene (6 bases). The CDR3 runs 13 residues. Germline V gene lookup returns CDR1 SGHAT and CDR2 FQNNGV. The germline V and J ends were trimmed by 1 base and 4 bases, with 8 bases remaining between them. Written as DNA, the CDR3 is TGTGCCAGCAGCTTAGGGCGGGGTTACGAGCAGTACTTC. It specifies CASSLGRGYEQYF.

V is TRBV6-5 and J is TRBJ2-2; TRBD2 agrees at 7 bases. CDR1 and CDR2 from the germline V gene are MNHEY and SVGAGI. V lost 10 bases, J lost 6 bases, and 8 bases stayed unmatched. The CDR3 has 13 residues. The CDR3 DNA is TGTGCCACCCCCGGCCGGGGGGCCGGGGAGCTGTTTTTT. It translates to CATPGRGAGELFF.

The rearrangement links TRBV2 to TRBJ1-1; TRBD1 agrees at 9 bases. In germline, CDR1 is SNHLY, CDR2 FYNNEI. V was pared by 7 bases and J by 6 bases, with 6 bases of the junction left unmatched. This CDR3 has 13 residues. CDR3 sequence (DNA): TGTGCCAGCACATACAGGGGGCTCTCTGAAGCTTTCTTT. As protein: CASTYRGLSEAFF.

The rearrangement joins TRBV5-1 to TRBJ1-2; a weak D match, TRBD1 (6 bases). Germline CDR1 SGHRS, CDR2 YFSETQ. The V end lost 4 bases, the J end lost 3 bases, and 19 bases lay between the germline ends. The CDR3 has 16 amino acids. The CDR3 spells CASSNRDTLYDYGYTF. CDR3 DNA: TGCGCCAGCAGCAACCGGGACACCCTTTATGACTATGGCTACACCTTC.

About this clone: Mismatch with germline at one junction end may stem from a read error. The chain recombines TRBV6-5 with TRBJ1-1, with TRBD1 as a possible D gene (6 bases). The CDR3 consists of 13 residues. Germline V gene data show CDR1 as MNHEY and CDR2 as SVGAGI. CDR3 in DNA: TGTGCCAGCAGCCGACTGGGGGACACCGAAGCTTTCTTT. Amino acid sequence: CASSRLGDTEAFF.

This clone was detected once. CDR3 sequence: CASSLDRAETQYF. As DNA, the CDR3 is TGTGCCAGCAGCTTGGACAGGGCGGAGACCCAGTACTTC. This chain joins TRBV7-2 and TRBJ2-5, with 8 bases identical to TRBD1. J was trimmed by 5 bases and V by 3 bases; bases with no gene match: 2. Per the germline V gene, CDR1 is SGHTA and CDR2 is FQGNSA. The CDR3 runs 13 residues.

This clone was picked up a small number of times. The chain combines TRBV9 with TRBJ2-2; 9 nucleotides line up with TRBD2. V dropped 5 bases and J dropped 4; count of bases not matched to a gene: 9. This CDR3 comprises 16 residues. The V gene's germline CDR1 is SGDLS and CDR2 YYNGEE. The CDR3 is CASRAVAGEGTGELFF. CDR3 in DNA: TGTGCCAGCAGGGCCGTAGCGGGGGAGGGCACCGGGGAGCTGTTTTTT.

This clone was picked up a small number of times. The chain carries TRBV5-8 and TRBJ2-3; TRBD2 agrees at 10 bases. CDR1 SGHTS and CDR2 YDEGEE come from the germline V gene. The CDR3 runs to 16 residues. Unmatched junction bases numbered 7, after V lost 2 bases and J lost 4 bases. The CDR3 DNA reads TGTGCCAGCAGCTTACTAGCGGGGAAACCACCAGATACGCAGTATTTT. This codes for CASSLLAGKPPDTQYF.

The chain combines TRBV19 with TRBJ2-1; 9 bases agree with TRBD2. Germline V lookup: CDR1 LNHDA, CDR2 SQIVND (reference sequence). J gave up 1 base and V 7 bases, and 5 bases lay outside the gene matches. The CDR3 is 15 amino acids. The CDR3 protein is CASTLAGSSYNEQFF. The CDR3, as DNA: TGTGCCAGTACCCTAGCGGGGTCATCCTACAATGAGCAGTTCTTC. The full variable domain, completed using reference TRBV19 and TRBJ2-1, is DGGITQSPKYLFRKEGQNVTLSCEQNLNHDAMYWYRQDPGQGLRLIYYSQIVNDFQKGDIAEGYSVSREKKESFPLTVTSAQKNPTAFYLCASTLAGSSYNEQFFGPGTRLTVL.

The chain links TRBV7-2 to TRBJ1-6, with D unclear. Germline V lookup: CDR1 SGHTA, CDR2 FQGNSA. CDR3 length: 17 residues. The ends were cut back, 1 base at V and 3 bases at J, with 13 bases in the middle. CDR3 amino acids: CASSLVQTSIYNSPLHF. CDR3 DNA: TGTGCCAGCAGCTTAGTTCAGACAAGTATCTATAATTCACCCCTCCACTTT. Filled out from reference TRBV7-2 and TRBJ1-6, the complete variable domain reads GAGVSQSPSNKVTEKGKDVELRCDPISGHTALYWYRQSLGQGLEFLIYFQGNSAPDKSGLPSDRFSAERTGGSVSTLTIQRTQQEDSAVYLCASSLVQTSIYNSPLHFGNGTRLTVT.

This clone turned up a few times. The V gene is TRBV7-2, the J gene TRBJ2-3; D not certain. The CDR3 is 12 amino acids. The germline V gene has CDR1 SGHTA and CDR2 FQGNSA. The V and J ends lost 3 bases and 7 bases respectively, with 8 bases between them. CDR3 protein: CASSFVENTQYF. The CDR3, as DNA: TGTGCCAGCAGCTTTGTGGAGAATACGCAGTATTTT. Filled out from reference TRBV7-2 and TRBJ2-3, the complete variable domain reads GAGVSQSPSNKVTEKGKDVELRCDPISGHTALYWYRQSLGQGLEFLIYFQGNSAPDKSGLPSDRFSAERTGGSVSTLTIQRTQQEDSAVYLCASSFVENTQYFGPGTRLTVL.

The chain joins TRBV5-6 to TRBJ1-6; the match to TRBD1 covers 8 bases. The trim removed 4 bases at V and 7 bases at J, leaving 7 bases unmatched. The CDR3 covers 15 residues. Germline V lookup: CDR1 SGHDT, CDR2 YYEEEE. The chain's CDR3 is CASSPGQGLNSPLHF. The CDR3 nucleotides are TGTGCCAGCAGCCCCGGACAGGGCTTGAATTCACCCCTCCACTTT.

This chain uses TRBV2 with TRBJ1-5, with D maybe TRBD1 (5 bases). Germline V lookup: CDR1 SNHLY, CDR2 FYNNEI. Trimming took 4 bases from V and 2 from J, leaving 12 bases between them. The CDR3 covers 15 residues. The CDR3: CASSVAGIGNQPQHF. CDR3 coding DNA: TGTGCCAGCAGTGTCGCAGGGATTGGCAATCAGCCCCAGCATTTT. Full variable domain (rest looked up from reference TRBV2 and TRBJ1-5): EPEVTQTPSHQVTQMGQEVILRCVPISNHLYFYWYRQILGQKVEFLVSFYNNEISEKSEIFDDQFSVERPDGSNFTLKIRSTKLEDSAMYFCASSVAGIGNQPQHFGDGTRLSIL.

V and J are TRBV9 and TRBJ1-1; TRBD1 matches at 7 bases. V was pared by 4 bases and J by 0 bases, with 6 bases of the junction left unmatched. This CDR3 comprises 15 residues. CDR1 SGDLS and CDR2 YYNGEE come from the germline V gene. The CDR3 loop reads CASSTQGRMNTEAFF. CDR3 bases: TGTGCCAGCAGCACACAGGGGAGGATGAACACTGAAGCTTTCTTT.